This entry concerns a single T cell receptor (beta chain). Its cognate antigen has yet to be identified. No much larger clonotype is one base removed from it; base qualities were not supplied. This sample is part of a study of OX40 agonist ivuxolimab in advanced cancers. In the study overall: Ivuxolimab was an agonistic, fully human IgG2 monoclonal antibody directed against OX40 (CD134), a costimulatory receptor. Intravenous ivuxolimab was administered to patients every 2 weeks at six dose levels: 0.01, 0.1, 0.3, 1.5, 3 and 10 mg/kg. Of the approximately 50 dose-escalation patients, hepatocellular carcinoma was present in around 20, melanoma in about 15, renal cell carcinoma in 9 and head and neck cancer in 9. In the dose-escalation cohort, 82.7% of patients were male, and the mean age was around 60 years, with a range of about 23 to 85. Prior anti-PD-1, anti-PD-L1 or anti-CTLA-4 therapy was permitted, and checkpoint inhibitors had been received by more than 35% of dose-escalation patients. Three dose-escalation patients achieved partial responses, one with hepatocellular carcinoma and two with cutaneous melanoma. Peripheral TCRbeta sequencing aimed to test whether ivuxolimab altered TCR sequence diversity and caused clonal T-cell expansion. The paper reports the monotherapy dose-escalation portion (N = 52 patients) of the phase I ivuxolimab trial.

Patients with a history of autoimmune disease or receiving systemic immunosuppression were excluded from the trial. Peripheral blood for TCR sequencing was drawn from every dose cohort at baseline, at cycle 4 day 1 and at cycle 7 day 1. The samples were taken from a phase I, first-in-human, multicenter, open-label dose-escalation trial of ivuxolimab. Adults with locally advanced or metastatic head and neck squamous cell, hepatocellular, melanoma or renal cell carcinoma were enrolled in the trial. CD4+ and CD8+ T cells were sorted separately from peripheral blood before TCR sequencing. Taken from the germline V gene (reference sequence), the CDR1 and CDR2 loops are SEHNR and FQNEAQ. The trim is 5 bases for V and 8 bases for J, with a gap of 9 bases between the germline ends. The CDR3, from cysteine to phenylalanine, totals 11 residues. Only the CDR3 DNA is retained, 33 bases long and in frame from the first base.

Genomic DNA was isolated from the sorted cells so that the TCRbeta CDR3 region could be sequenced. The immunoSEQ Assay was used to sequence the TCRbeta CDR3 regions. The table was pulled from immuneACCESS by TCRdb, which kept in-frame rearrangements only. Such tables lose some clones; where checked, under half of the loss comes from unresolved V genes, and the rest has no known cause. This sample gives 50,000 to 70,000 clones in total; roughly 88% of them show up just once. The top ten clones comprise roughly 10% of the sample. The paper's findings and limits, for the study overall: Low levels of normalized T-cell clonal expansion were also shown by some nonresponding patients. At doses of 0.1 to 3.0 mg/kg, clonal expansion of both CD4+ and CD8+ blood T cells was observed from baseline to week 6. Which antigens the clonally expanded peripheral T cells were specific for was not determined. On average, CD8+ T cells showed more expanded clones than CD4+ T cells after ivuxolimab. In the 0.1-3.0 mg/kg groups, partial responders had among the lowest normalized peripheral clonal expansion, particularly in CD8+ T cells.

The rearranged segments are TRBV7-9 and TRBJ1-1, and the D gene may be TRBD1, 5 bases matching. The starting material was CD4+ or CD8+ T cells sorted from blood, obtained in a trial of the OX40 agonist ivuxolimab. The TCR was taken from an adult with an advanced solid tumor such as melanoma, head and neck, liver or kidney cancer. The CDR3 is CASSPPGEAFF. The DNA sequence reads TGTGCCAGCAGCCCCCCAGGGGAAGCTTTCTTT.